In its sample, the clone carrying this T cell receptor beta chain was seen a few times. Sequencing was performed with immunoSEQ multiplex PCR; in TCRdb, only in-frame clones are kept and a portion is missing. The sample lists about 180,000 clones; 81% were seen once. This specimen belongs to a study of blood T cell repertoires in COVID-19. Across the whole study: Acute and convalescent COVID-19 samples came from the United States, Italy and Spain.

Input material: PBMCs or T cells enriched from blood (not recorded which). This clonotype was sampled from a middle-aged woman with acute COVID-19.

DNA of the CDR3: TGTGCCAGCAGTTCAGGACAGGGTGGGGGCTACACCTTC. This encodes CASSSGQGGGYTF. V usage is TRBV27 and J usage is TRBJ1-2; 8 bases line up with TRBD1. Trimming at V came to 4 bases and at J to 8 bases, leaving 6 bases not matched to a gene. The CDR3 totals 13 residues. Looked up from germline, CDR1 is MNHEY and CDR2 is SMNVEV (reference sequence).